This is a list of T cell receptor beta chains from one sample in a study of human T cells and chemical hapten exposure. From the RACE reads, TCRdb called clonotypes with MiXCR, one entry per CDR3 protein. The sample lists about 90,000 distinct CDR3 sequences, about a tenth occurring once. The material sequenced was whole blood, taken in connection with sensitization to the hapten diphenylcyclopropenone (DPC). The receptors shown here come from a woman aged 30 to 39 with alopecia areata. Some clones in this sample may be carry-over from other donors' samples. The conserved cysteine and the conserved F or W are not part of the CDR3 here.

ASSQDQGAANEQF	TRBV5-1	TRBJ2-1
ASSPGREHEQF	TRBV3-1	TRBJ2-1
ASSRLNTEAF	TRBV5-1	TRBJ1-1
ASSFGGGTGADTQY	TRBV11-2	TRBJ2-3
ASSPAGGFTEAF	TRBV18	TRBJ1-1
ASSARTSGSGYSEQF	TRBV7-2	TRBJ2-1
ASSVHLLAAETQY	TRBV9	TRBJ2-5
ASSLGSSYNEQF	TRBV5-1	TRBJ2-1
ASSLARATDTQY	TRBV7-9	TRBJ2-3
ASGKGDYTGELF	TRBV27	TRBJ2-2
ASSIGQGRIWDIQY	TRBV12-3/TRBV12-4	TRBJ2-4
ASKPWGHNEQF	TRBV6-2/TRBV6-3	TRBJ2-1
AIRSLTGPPTDTQY	TRBV10-3	TRBJ2-3
ASSWAGLAGADTQY	TRBV11-1	TRBJ2-3
ASRRRATSTDTQY	TRBV2	TRBJ2-3
ASSYRQDRPLYEQY	TRBV6-2/TRBV6-3	TRBJ2-7
ASSIAGTSYEQY	TRBV28	TRBJ2-7
ASIGAGLTGLPEAF	TRBV28	TRBJ1-1
ATSDPSGGGATFTDTQY	TRBV24-1	TRBJ2-3
ASTPDPNYNEQF	TRBV12-3/TRBV12-4	TRBJ2-1
ASSLDGTGGATGELF	TRBV11-2	TRBJ2-2
ASSYQFLGLAGEWSEQF	TRBV11-1	TRBJ2-1
RVQEHTEAF	TRBV29-1	TRBJ1-1
ASSLATTGGVGELF	TRBV5-6	TRBJ2-2